This TCR beta chain was recovered during a study of T-cell reconstitution after alpha-beta-depleted transplantation in children. Study-wide findings and caveats: Once a year had passed after transplant, T-cell counts and diversity came mostly from newly produced T cells. Surviving recipient T cells and intrathymic progenitors accounted for some patients' high TCRbeta diversity at day 60. Reportedly, only several hundred clones from non-depleted graft cells drove alpha-beta T-cell counts at about two months.

The authors prepared the TCRbeta library with unique molecular identifiers. TCRdb reprocessed the PCR reads with MiXCR, giving one entry per CDR3 protein. The top ten clones hold 23% of a sample with 250,000 to 300,000 distinct CDR3 sequences, around 10% of them seen once. This clonotype was recorded at least ten times. Its antigen is as yet unknown. The V end was cut by 4 bases, the J end by 8 bases, with 14 bases between. The CDR3 is made up of 12 amino acids. The germline gives CDR1 SQVTM, CDR2 ANQGSEA. The clonotype comes from a male patient aged 2 to 9 who had a stem cell transplant for chronic granulomatous disease, so the T cells may come from the graft donor. The sequencing used peripheral blood, collected 180 days after TCRalphabeta/CD19-depleted stem cell transplant. This chain links TRBV29-1 with TRBJ1-2; a possible D gene is TRBD1 (5 bases). Here the CDR3 reads CSVVRGEYGYTF. The CDR3, as DNA: TGCAGCGTTGTACGAGGGGAGTACGGCTACACCTTC. Filled out from reference TRBV29-1 and TRBJ1-2, the complete variable domain reads SAVISQKPSRDICQRGTSLTIQCQVDSQVTMMFWYRQQPGQSLTLIATANQGSEATYESGFVIDKFPISRPNLTFSTLTVSNMSPEDSSIYLCSVVRGEYGYTFGSGTRLTVV.